This TCR beta chain was sequenced for a study of blood T cell repertoires in COVID-19. This CDR3 contains 17 residues. Germline V gives CDR1 SEHNR, CDR2 FQNEAQ (reference sequence). The junction had 11 bases not matched to a gene; V was cut back by 5 bases and J by 6 bases. Study processing details: From reference gene primer amplification, estimates of nucleated cell counts were derived. The method was immunoSEQ multiplex PCR; TCRdb's version includes in-frame clones alone and lacks a portion of them. V and J calls and clone size follow that table, whereas D and trimming were derived from the DNA. This table has about 170,000 clones, approximately 86% appearing once.

The genes are TRBV7-9 and TRBJ2-3, with 13 bases aligning to TRBD2. What was sequenced was peripheral blood. This TCR was recovered from a man between 65 and 79 years old with acute or convalescent COVID-19. Written as DNA, the CDR3 is TGTGCCAGCAGCCTACTCCGGACTAGCGGGGGAGACGATACGCAGTATTTT. As protein: CASSLLRTSGGDDTQYF.